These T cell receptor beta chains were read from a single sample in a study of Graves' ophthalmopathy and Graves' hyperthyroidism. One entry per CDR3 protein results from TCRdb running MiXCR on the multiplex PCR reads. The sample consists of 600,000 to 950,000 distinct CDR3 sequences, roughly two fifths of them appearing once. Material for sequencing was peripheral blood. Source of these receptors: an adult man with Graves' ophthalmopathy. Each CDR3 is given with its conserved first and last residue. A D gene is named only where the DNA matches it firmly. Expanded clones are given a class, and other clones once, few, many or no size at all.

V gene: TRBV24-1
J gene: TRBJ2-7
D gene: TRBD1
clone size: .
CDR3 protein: CATSDPGTGESYEQYF

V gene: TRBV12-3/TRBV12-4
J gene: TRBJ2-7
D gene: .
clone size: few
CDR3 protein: CASSEAPRTTYEQYF

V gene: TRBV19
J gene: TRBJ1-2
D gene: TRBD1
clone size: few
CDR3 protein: CASSDGPARTGGRGYTF

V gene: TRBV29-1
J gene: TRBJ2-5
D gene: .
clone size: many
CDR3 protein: CSVGGVIQETQYF

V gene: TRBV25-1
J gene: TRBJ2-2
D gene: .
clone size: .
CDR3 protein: CAAGGTGELFF

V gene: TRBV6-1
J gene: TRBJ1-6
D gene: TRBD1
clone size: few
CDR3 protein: CASRADREVRNSPLHF

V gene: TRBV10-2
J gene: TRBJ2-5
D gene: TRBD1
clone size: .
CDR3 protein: CASLAGGAETQYF

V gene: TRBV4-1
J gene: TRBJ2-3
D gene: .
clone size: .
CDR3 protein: CASSQGLTPDTQYF

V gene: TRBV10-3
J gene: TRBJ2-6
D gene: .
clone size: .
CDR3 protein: CATDRPAGANVLTF

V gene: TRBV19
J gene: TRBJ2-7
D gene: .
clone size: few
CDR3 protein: CASSISSGPFYEQYF

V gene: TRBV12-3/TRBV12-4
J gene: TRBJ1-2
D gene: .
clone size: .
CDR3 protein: CASSLGDNYGYTF

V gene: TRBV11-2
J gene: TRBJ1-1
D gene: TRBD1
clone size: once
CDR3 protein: CASSSGGPEAFF

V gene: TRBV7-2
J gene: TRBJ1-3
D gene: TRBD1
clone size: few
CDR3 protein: CASSLQGGMGYSGNTIYF

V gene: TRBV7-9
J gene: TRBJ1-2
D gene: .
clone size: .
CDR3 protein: CASSRTGETYGYTF

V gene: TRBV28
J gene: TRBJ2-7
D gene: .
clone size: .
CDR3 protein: CASSLSHYEQYF